This TCR beta chain was sequenced in a study of blood T cell repertoires in COVID-19. In the study overall: Samples came from the United States, Italy and Spain, spanning acute and convalescent COVID-19.

There are 15 residues in the CDR3. Per germline, CDR1 MNHEY and CDR2 SMNVEV (reference sequence). The J segment lost 7 bases and the V segment lost 4 bases, leaving 9 bases of the junction unmatched. How the authors handled the data: Amplification from reference gene primers served as the basis for estimated nucleated cell counts. TCRdb's copy holds only in-frame clones and misses some; the assay was immunoSEQ multiplex PCR. D and trimming come from the DNA, and the V and J calls and clone size come from that table. This repertoire shows about 230,000 clones, around 81% found once; its top ten account for approximately 7.5%. Enrolled during active infection, Seattle patients were then followed longitudinally.

The TCR was taken from a woman older than 75 with COVID-19, enrolled during active disease. Sequencing was performed on peripheral blood. The chain uses TRBV27 and TRBJ1-5; TRBD1 matches at 8 bases. CDR3 DNA sequence: TGTGCCAGCAGTTCCTCCAGGGGGCAAGGGCAGCCCCAGCATTTT. It codes for CASSSSRGQGQPQHF.